This is a list of T cell receptor beta chains from one sample in a study of shared clonotypes between healthy human individuals. TCRdb keeps only in-frame clones here, not all; method: immunoSEQ multiplex PCR. The sample yields around 1.1 million clones, 60% to 80% seen once. Material for sequencing was memory CD4+ T cells from PBMCs. All receptors derive from a man between 18 and 29 years old in good health. Some clones in this sample may be carry-over from other donors' samples. CDR3s include the opening cysteine and the closing phenylalanine or tryptophan. The D gene is left open where the match is weak. Size is stated for part of the rows, as once, few or many counts, or as a class when the clone is expanded.

J | D | V | size | CDR3 | DNA
TRBJ2-7 | - | TRBV5-8 | - | CASSLVASPYEQYF | TGTGCCAGCAGCTTGGTGGCCAGTCCCTACGAGCAGTACTTC
TRBJ2-1 | - | TRBV11-2 | - | CASSLGVGYNEQFF | TGTGCCAGCAGCTTAGGGGTCGGCTACAATGAGCAGTTCTTC
TRBJ1-1 | - | TRBV5-1 | - | CASSLEPVPGTEAFF | TGCGCCAGCAGCTTGGAACCGGTCCCCGGCACTGAAGCTTTCTTT
TRBJ2-2 | TRBD2 | TRBV5-1 | - | CASSQGLAGVVTGELFF | TGCGCCAGCAGCCAGGGACTAGCGGGAGTGGTCACCGGGGAGCTGTTTTTT
TRBJ2-2 | - | TRBV29-1 | few | CSVGVGNGELFF | TGCAGCGTTGGGGTGGGAAACGGGGAGCTGTTTTTT
TRBJ1-1 | - | TRBV11-2 | - | CASSFRGENTEAFF | TGTGCCAGCAGCTTCAGGGGAGAGAACACTGAAGCTTTCTTT
TRBJ2-1 | TRBD1 | TRBV6-1 | few | CASTRQGHNEQFF | TGTGCCAGCACCAGACAGGGCCACAATGAGCAGTTCTTC
TRBJ2-3 | - | TRBV7-9 | few | CAPGLAGTDTQYF | TGTGCCCCCGGGCTAGCTGGAACAGATACGCAGTATTTT
TRBJ2-1 | TRBD1 | TRBV29-1 | - | CSVSGTGGGNEQFF | TGCAGCGTTTCCGGGACAGGGGGCGGGAATGAGCAGTTCTTC
TRBJ2-3 | TRBD2 | TRBV2 | - | CASAGLAGQGDTQYF | TGTGCCAGCGCCGGACTAGCGGGGCAGGGCGATACGCAGTATTTT
TRBJ1-5 | - | TRBV12-5 | - | CASGRDGQQPQHF | TGTGCTAGTGGCCGTGATGGACAGCAGCCCCAGCATTTT
TRBJ1-2 | - | TRBV18 | once | CASSPKDYGYTF | TGTGCCAGCTCACCAAAAGACTATGGCTACACCTTC
TRBJ2-2 | - | TRBV11-3 | - | CAKVPVHTGELFF | TGTGCCAAGGTTCCGGTACACACCGGGGAGCTGTTTTTT
TRBJ2-4 | - | TRBV30 | - | CAWKIGFGLAKNIQYF | TGTGCCTGGAAGATAGGATTCGGACTGGCCAAAAACATTCAGTACTTC
TRBJ2-3 | - | TRBV29-1 | - | CSVDWVRGTDTQYF | TGCAGCGTTGATTGGGTCAGGGGCACAGATACGCAGTATTTT
TRBJ2-3 | - | TRBV5-1 | once | CASSFGLGTDTQYF | TGCGCCAGCAGCTTCGGGCTAGGTACAGATACGCAGTATTTT